Presented here are 17 T cell receptor beta chains from one specimen sequenced in a study of CD4 T cells in relation to SARS-CoV-2 and coronaviruses. Unexposed donor CD4+ T cells date from about 2010-2019, before the COVID-19 pandemic. CD4+ T cells were isolated from the cells after less than 13 days of culture. No antigen has been assigned to these receptors. Data came from immunoSEQ multiplex PCR; TCRdb stores just in-frame clones and leaves some out. This repertoire shows about 22,000 clones, around 68% found once; its top ten account for 15% to 20%. The sequenced material came from CD4+ T cells from PBMCs, cultured in vitro. Source of these receptors: a human donor in good health.

The chain couples TRBV6-2 or TRBV6-3 to TRBJ1-6; 8 positions match TRBD1. The CDR3 is made up of 14 amino acids. CDR1 is MNHEY and CDR2 is SVGEGT in the germline V gene. V gave up 4 bases and J gave up 10 bases; unmatched junction bases: 6. As DNA, the CDR3 is TGTGCCAGCAGTTCGGACAGGGAGGGATCACCCCTCCACTTT. It encodes CASSSDREGSPLHF.

The chain links TRBV3-1 (or the pseudogene TRBV3-2) to TRBJ1-6; 7 nucleotides align to TRBD1. V was clipped by 7 bases and J by 11 bases; unmatched bases: 11. The CDR3 extends over 14 amino acids. In germline, CDR1 is LGHDT, CDR2 YNNKEL (reference sequence). The CDR3 DNA sequence: TGTGCCAGCAACACCACTACAGGGGCCCCACCCCTCCACTTT. Protein product: CASNTTTGAPPLHF.

The genes are TRBV6-6 and TRBJ2-7; D remains ambiguous. CDR1 is MNHNY, CDR2 SVGAGI, per germline (reference sequence). The CDR3 length is 14 residues. V was trimmed by 4 bases and J by 0 bases, leaving 10 bases between them. In nucleotides, the CDR3 is TGTGCCAGCAGTTTGCCGGAGAACTCCTACGAGCAGTACTTC. It yields the protein CASSLPENSYEQYF.

The chain joins TRBV10-2 to TRBJ1-5, with D unresolved. The CDR3 covers 15 residues. Germline CDR1 is WSHSY and CDR2 is SAAADI. V was cut by 7 bases and J by 2 bases, with 15 bases left in between. For the CDR3, the DNA is TGCGCCAGCACCTCCGGGCCCGGGGGCAATCAGCCCCAGCATTTT. It codes for CASTSGPGGNQPQHF.

The chain employs TRBV7-2 and TRBJ1-1; tentative D call: TRBD1 (5 bases). The CDR3 is made up of 15 amino acids. The V end was cut by 5 bases, the J end by 0 bases, with 13 bases between. The germline V gene has CDR1 SGHTA and CDR2 FQGNSA. CDR3 region: CASSPTGQLNTEAFF. The DNA of the CDR3 is TGTGCCAGCAGCCCTACGGGGCAGTTGAACACTGAAGCTTTCTTT.

This clone was found a few times. J is TRBJ2-7 and V is TRBV12-5, with 7 bases identical to TRBD1. In germline, CDR1 is LGHNT, CDR2 FRNRAP. The ends lost 5 bases at V and 2 bases at J; junction bases unmatched: 6. This CDR3 is built from 14 residues. In DNA, the CDR3 is TGTGCTAGTGGTCTGGACAGGCGCGCCTACGAGCAGTACTTC. Protein product: CASGLDRRAYEQYF.

The J gene is TRBJ2-7, the V gene TRBV5-1, with D possibly being TRBD1 (6 bases). This CDR3 region has 11 residues. V lost 6 bases and J lost 9, with 13 bases in between. Germline V gene lookup returns CDR1 SGHRS and CDR2 YFSETQ. CDR3 protein: CASNQTGWQYF. CDR3 nucleotides: TGCGCCAGCAACCAAACAGGGTGGCAGTACTTC. Supplemented by reference TRBV5-1 and TRBJ2-7, the full variable domain reads KAGVTQTPRYLIKTRGQQVTLSCSPISGHRSVSWYQQTPGQGLQFLFEYFSETQRNKGNFPGRFSGRQFSNSRSEMNVSTLELGDSALYLCASNQTGWQYFGPGTRLTVT.

This clone showed up just a few times. The V and J genes are TRBV11-2 and TRBJ1-1, with D hard to call. The V gene lost 8 bases and the J gene lost 6 bases, with 22 bases spanning the gap. Germline CDR1 is SGHAT and CDR2 is FQNNGV. The CDR3 has 15 amino acids. For the CDR3, the DNA is TGTGCCAGCCAAACGGGTACACACCTCGGCGCTGAAGCTTTCTTT. Translated: CASQTGTHLGAEAFF.

DNA for the CDR3: TGTGCCAGCAGCGTAGGAGGACACCCAGATACGCAGTATTTT. This translates into CASSVGGHPDTQYF. The rearrangement uses TRBV9 and TRBJ2-3; a weak D match, TRBD1 (5 bases). There are 14 residues in the CDR3. The ends were cut back, 0 bases at V and 4 bases at J, with 9 bases in the middle. Germline values: CDR1 SGDLS, CDR2 YYNGEE.

The genes are TRBV6-1 and TRBJ2-7, with D tentatively TRBD2 (5 bases). V lost 3 bases to trimming and J lost 1 base, with 16 bases between them. The CDR3 totals 16 residues. Germline V CDR1 and CDR2: MNHNS, SASEGT. For the CDR3, the DNA is TGTGCCAGCAGTGATCCGCTAGGGAGAGGATCCTACGAGCAGTACTTC. This sequence encodes CASSDPLGRGSYEQYF.

The sample holds one count of this clone. The genes are TRBV15 and TRBJ1-1, with 7 bases lining up with TRBD1. The germline V gene has CDR1 LNHNV and CDR2 YYDKDF (reference sequence). Unmatched junction bases numbered 3, after V lost 2 bases and J lost 0 bases. The CDR3 length is 15 residues. The CDR3 sequence: CATSRHRGMNTEAFF. The CDR3 DNA reads as TGTGCCACCAGCAGACACAGGGGAATGAACACTGAAGCTTTCTTT.

The chain combines TRBV7-5 with TRBJ2-7. TRBV7-5 is a recognized pseudogene. The CDR3 runs 15 residues. CDR3 coding DNA: TGTGCCAGATTTGATTATAGGACGGGACCCTACGAGCAGTACTTC. Residues: CARFDYRTGPYEQYF.

The table lists this clone with a few counts. The V call is TRBV6-5, the J call TRBJ1-1; no clear D. CDR3 length: 11 residues. V was clipped by 6 bases and J by 2 bases, with 4 bases between them. Germline CDR1 reads MNHEY; CDR2 reads SVGAGI. The CDR3 bases are TGTGCCAGCAGCGGTAACACTGAAGCTTTCTTT. This encodes CASSGNTEAFF.

The rearrangement joins TRBV12-3 or TRBV12-4 to TRBJ1-1; D uncertain. Trimming took 4 bases from V and 1 from J, leaving 7 bases between them. There are 13 residues in the CDR3. The CDR3 here is CASSSRTNTEAFF. The CDR3, as DNA: TGTGCCAGCAGTTCTAGGACGAACACTGAAGCTTTCTTT.

The chain links TRBV6-1 to TRBJ1-3; D gene ambiguous. Per germline, CDR1 MNHNS and CDR2 SASEGT. The CDR3 covers 15 residues. Trimming took 0 bases from V and 1 from J, leaving 7 bases between them. CDR3 protein: CASSEAGESGNTIYF. The CDR3 nucleotides read TGTGCCAGCAGTGAAGCAGGCGAGTCTGGAAACACCATATATTTT.

The J gene is TRBJ2-1, the V gene TRBV3-1 (or the pseudogene TRBV3-2); 9 nucleotides align to TRBD2. The V gene end was trimmed by 0 bases and the J gene end by 7 bases; junction bases not matched to a gene: 10. CDR3 length equals 17 residues. Germline values: CDR1 LGHDT, CDR2 YNNKEL (reference sequence). The CDR3 DNA reads TGTGCCAGCAGCCAAGACCCTGGCGGGAGGGCCTTTAATGAGCAGTTCTTC. Its translation is CASSQDPGGRAFNEQFF.

This clone occurred a few times. This sequence joins TRBV5-4 and TRBJ2-1, with TRBD2 matching 7 bases. Unmatched junction bases numbered 9, after V lost 0 bases and J lost 9 bases. The CDR3 extends over 15 amino acids. Germline CDR1 SGHNT, CDR2 YYREEE (reference sequence). For the CDR3, the DNA is TGTGCCAGCAGCTTGGACCTAGCGGACTTTACTGAGCAGTTCTTC. As protein: CASSLDLADFTEQFF.